Below, one T cell receptor (beta chain) is given with its context. What it binds is not known. The CDR3 covers 16 residues. After removal of 2 bases from V and 4 bases from J, the junction contained 9 bases not matched to a gene. Per the germline V gene, CDR1 is SGHDT and CDR2 is YYEEEE. These data originate in a study of T cells after yellow fever vaccination. Study observations and caveats: Any FACS-sorted repertoire could hold abundant clonotypes that contaminate it from the bulk population.

TCRdb processed the 5' RACE reads anew with MiXCR; each CDR3 protein has one entry. The repertoire holds 200,000 to 300,000 distinct CDR3 sequences, with around 6.7% as singletons. The sequencing here drew on CD4+ T cells sorted from PBMCs, taken on the day of the yellow fever booster vaccination. This TCR came from a man aged 25-40 years who received the YFV17D yellow fever vaccine. The V gene is TRBV5-6, the J gene TRBJ2-7, with 10 bases that match TRBD1. The DNA of the CDR3 is TGTGCCAGCAGCTTTGCTCCGGGACAGGGGATTTACGAGCAGTACTTC. It translates to CASSFAPGQGIYEQYF.